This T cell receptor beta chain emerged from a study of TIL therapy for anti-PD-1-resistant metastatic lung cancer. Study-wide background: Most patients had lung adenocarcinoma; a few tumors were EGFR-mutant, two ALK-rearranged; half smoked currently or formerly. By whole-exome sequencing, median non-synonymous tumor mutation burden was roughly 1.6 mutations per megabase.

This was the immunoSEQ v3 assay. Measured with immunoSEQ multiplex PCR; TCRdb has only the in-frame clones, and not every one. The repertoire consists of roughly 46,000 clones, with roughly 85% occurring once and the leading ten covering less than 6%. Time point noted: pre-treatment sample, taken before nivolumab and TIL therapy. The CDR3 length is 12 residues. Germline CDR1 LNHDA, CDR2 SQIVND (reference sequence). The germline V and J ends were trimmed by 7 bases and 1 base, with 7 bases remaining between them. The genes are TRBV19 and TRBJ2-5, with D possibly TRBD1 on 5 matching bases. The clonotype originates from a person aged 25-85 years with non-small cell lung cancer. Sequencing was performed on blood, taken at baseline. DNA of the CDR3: TGTGCCAGTAAAGGGGCCCAAGAGACCCAGTACTTC. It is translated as CASKGAQETQYF.